The source of this T cell receptor beta chain is a study of T cell repertoires in cytomegalovirus infection. Across the whole study: Public TCR beta signature analysis indicated the presence of both CMV infection and matching HLA type.

This clonotype occurred a few times. Its antigen is not identified. Overall study findings and caveats: Summed frequency of public TCR beta families distinguished CMV carriers with the relevant HLA. HLA-C-restricted CMV clonotypes gave the most frequent clonotype in two of eight donors.

Germline CDR1 reads MNHNS; CDR2 reads SASEGT. The CDR3 sequence is 14 residues long. V was cut by 8 bases and J by 2 bases, with 15 bases left in between. One entry per CDR3 protein, called by TCRdb with MiXCR from the reads. Of 900,000 to 950,000 distinct CDR3 sequences listed, about a third are singletons. The sequencing used cultured CD8+ T cells from PBMCs, collected from culture after CMV antigen stimulation. This TCR was recovered from a human donor in good health (CMV status not recorded). Some clones in this sample may be carry-over from other donors' samples. J is TRBJ2-5 and V is TRBV6-1, with D possibly matching TRBD1 (5 bases). The chain's CDR3 is CASCSRQMQETQYF. The DNA of the CDR3 is TGTGCCAGCTGCTCACGACAGATGCAAGAGACCCAGTACTTC.